This record looks at one T cell receptor beta chain sequence and its context. Its antigen has not been determined. Qualities for individual bases were not recorded, and no much larger clone is one base off. CD8 naive samples were CD45RO-negative cells positively selected for CCR7, giving a CD45RA+CCR7+ population that excluded TemRA cells. Healthy HIV-negative adults with no recently reported acute infections or vaccinations were included as donors. Every donor was a Caucasian adult living in Nashville, Tennessee, USA. Blood was obtained by leukapheresis, after which PBMCs were separated by Ficoll-Histopaque density gradient centrifugation and cryopreserved in liquid nitrogen vapor phase. Analytical flow cytometry was used to check the purity and quantity of every magnetically sorted T cell population. Each sorted fraction had its genomic DNA isolated and then quantified by UV absorbance on a Nanodrop 2000c.

V is reduced by 4 bases and J by 0 bases, leaving a spacing of 15 bases between them. From the cysteine up to the phenylalanine, the CDR3 has a length of 16 residues. CDR3 DNA only is kept here, 48 bases in frame from base 1. Looking up the germline V gene (reference sequence) yields CDR1 SEHNR and CDR2 FQNEAQ. This specimen belongs to a study of shared clonotypes between healthy human individuals (dated by TCRdb to 2020 to 2022). Broadly, across the study: The cohort comprised a couple of women and a few men aged 18 to 49 years. The study deeply sequenced blood TCR repertoires of five healthy adults to estimate repertoire size and the extent of clonotype sharing between individuals. To increase sequencing depth and limit assay-specific biases, different laboratories used diverse techniques to prepare libraries and sequence TCR repertoires. For each donor, CD4 naive and CD4 memory were each given three plates, CD8 naive was given two plates, and CD8 memory was given one plate. Each donor's leukapheresis produced roughly between roughly 0.85 and 9.5 billion PBMCs. Beyond this particular receptor, the publication reports: Sampling was restricted to blood, and TCR repertoires in tissues likely differ from the TCR repertoires found in blood. Estimated clonotype richness was generally larger for naive than for memory subsets. Even with the large sequencing depth, rarefaction of the sorted-subset datasets indicated that sequencing was incomplete. Pairwise subsampling led to the expectation that sequencing depth would affect the degree of clonotype sharing among donors. Higher generation probabilities were observed for clonotypes shared by all four sorted-subset donors than for non-shared clonotypes. Because the study included only a small number of donors, the genetic and exposure-history diversity represented was limited. Around 5% of naive CD4, 3% to 3.5% of naive CD8, 2.3% of memory CD4, and about 0.4% of memory CD8 clonotypes were shared across a few donors.

Using the deep immunoSEQ assay, TCR CDR3 regions were amplified from genomic DNA by multiplex PCR. For each cell subset, the extracted genomic DNA was distributed evenly across all wells of several immunoSEQ 96-well plates, and each plate served as one replicate. For sorted subsets, 200 ng of genomic DNA, equivalent to about 30,000 T cell genomes, went into each replicate PCR. Purified libraries were quantified with a Qubit 3.0 fluorometer, sized on a Bioanalyzer 2100, and re-quantified with the KAPA Library Quantification kit. A separate single-read 150-cycle Illumina NextSeq 550 flow cell was used to sequence each immunoSEQ 96-well plate. The source study handled its data this way. The immunoSEQ output contained only junctional sequences without quality scores, so filtering could not match that applied to full-length reads. To assign V/J genes and CDR3, sequences were annotated against IMGT germline references using PyIR, a Python wrapper for IgBLAST v1.9. Reads with weak V/J assignments (E-value above 1e-6), missing CDR3, stop codons, out-of-frame junctions, or ambiguous translated residues were removed. V3J clonotypes were defined by identical inferred V gene, J gene, and CDR3 amino acid sequence. Percentage overlap between repertoires was computed as shared unique clonotypes divided by the size of the smaller repertoire. Richness of each repertoire was evaluated using RTK rarefaction, the Chao1 estimator, and Recon v2.1 estimates of unobserved clonotypes. Generation probabilities for all TCRbeta clonotypes obtained by the gDNA method from a few donors were computed using OLGA. TCRdb re-hosts the immuneACCESS table, in-frame sequences only. Its copies lack some clones; in the studies checked, an unresolved V gene accounts for under half of them, and the cause for the rest is not known. That table gives V, J and clone size, and the DNA gave D and trimming. For this sample there are just over 2,000,000 clones; over 85% appear just once. 0.85% to 1.2% of the sample lies in the top ten.

Input material: naive CD8+ T cells sorted from blood. The sample's cell subset or site label, decoded: CD45RA+CCR7+. The sequence is built from TRBV7-9 and TRBJ1-1, with the D gene not clear enough to name. This clonotype was obtained from a man aged 18 to 35 in good health. This receptor has the CDR3 CASSSDTESMNTEAFF. The base sequence is TGTGCCAGCAGCTCCGACACAGAGAGCATGAACACTGAAGCTTTCTTT.